This TCR beta chain was documented in a study of T-cell reconstitution after alpha-beta-depleted transplantation in children. Unique molecular identifiers were used to barcode this TCRbeta library. MiXCR was run by TCRdb on the PCR reads, yielding one entry per CDR3 protein. The table records 750,000 to 950,000 distinct CDR3 sequences, around 17% of them present only once. CDR1 and CDR2 from the germline V gene are MGHRA and YSYEKL. The ends were cut back, 3 bases at V and 5 bases at J, with 16 bases in the middle. This CDR3 contains 15 residues. The TCR sequence derives from a male patient under 18 who had a stem cell transplant for acute lymphoblastic leukemia, so the T cells may come from the graft donor. V and J are TRBV4-1 and TRBJ2-5; maybe TRBD1 (6 bases). The sequencing here drew on PBMCs, mostly from graft donor cells, taken 360 days after TCRalphabeta/CD19-depleted stem cell transplant. CDR3 DNA: TGCGCCAGCAGCCACCCGACAGGCCCCAGGGAGACCCAGTACTTC. Residues: CASSHPTGPRETQYF.